Below are 32 T cell receptor beta chains sequenced from a single sample in a study of monozygotic twins with inflammatory bowel disease. One entry per CDR3 protein, without DNA, is what TCRdb gives after re-calling the 5' RACE reads. Listed are 93,000 or so distinct CDR3 sequences; 1.9% falls within the top ten. The specimen was blood. The receptors were gathered from a human donor with ulcerative colitis or Crohn's disease, or a healthy co-twin of an affected twin (not recorded which).

This chain uses TRBV5-1 with TRBJ1-2. In germline, CDR1 is SGHRS, CDR2 YFSETQ. This CDR3 is 13 amino acids long. The CDR3 loop is CASSLLPNYGYTF.

The J gene is TRBJ2-5, the V gene TRBV7-8; TCRdb proposes TRBD1, but this gene call is untestable without DNA. CDR3 length: 13 residues. CDR1 is SGHVS and CDR2 is FQNEAQ in the germline V gene. This CDR3 is CASSWGDWETQYF.

The chain is built from TRBV29-1 and TRBJ2-5. The CDR3 spans 12 residues. Germline V gene data show CDR1 as SQVTM and CDR2 as ANQGSEA. This chain's CDR3 is CSVAMAQETQYF.

V usage is TRBV5-1 and J usage is TRBJ2-1. Germline V CDR1 and CDR2: SGHRS, YFSETQ. This CDR3 region has 14 residues. CDR3 region: CASSLADAYNEQFF.

V is TRBV28 and J is TRBJ2-1; TCRdb indicates TRBD2, and absent DNA this call remains unverified. The V gene's germline CDR1 is MDHEN and CDR2 SYDVKM. There are 14 residues in the CDR3. CDR3 sequence reads: CASSRTEVTGGQFF.

J is TRBJ2-7 and V is TRBV10-1; checking the TCRdb D call of TRBD2 is not possible without DNA. Per the germline V gene, CDR1 is WNHNN and CDR2 is SYGVQD (reference sequence). The CDR3 loop spans 21 amino acids. CDR3 residues: CARSTGVVPGLADKSSYEQYF.

V usage is TRBV20-1 and J usage is TRBJ2-2; the D call of TRBD1 rests on TCRdb alone, since no DNA is present to check it. The germline gives CDR1 DFQATT, CDR2 SNEGSKA (reference sequence). CDR3 length: 15 amino acids. The CDR3 loop is CSARTGQRYTGELFF.

The chain links TRBV7-2 to TRBJ2-1; TCRdb's D call, TRBD1, is unchecked because there is no DNA. The CDR3 contains 16 residues. CDR1 and CDR2 from the germline V gene are SGHTA and FQGNSA. The CDR3 protein is CASSLASGAPRGEQFF.

The chain is built from TRBV20-1 and TRBJ2-2; without DNA, the TCRdb call of TRBD2 cannot be checked. The CDR3 contains 16 residues. Germline V gene sequence: CDR1 DFQATT, CDR2 SNEGSKA (reference sequence). CDR3 loop: CSARRAGGPVTGELFF.

The chain uses TRBV7-9 and TRBJ2-3. From germline, CDR1 is SEHNR and CDR2 FQNEAQ (reference sequence). This CDR3 is 16 amino acids long. The CDR3 reads CASSLGRPSSTDTQYF.

V is TRBV4-2 and J is TRBJ1-5. Per germline, CDR1 LGHNA and CDR2 YNFKEQ. The CDR3 has 15 residues. The CDR3: CASSQEGSGNQPQHF.

V usage is TRBV6-2 or TRBV6-3 and J usage is TRBJ2-7; there is no DNA to check the TCRdb D call of TRBD2. Germline CDR1 is MNHEY and CDR2 is SVGEGT. CDR3 length: 16 amino acids. The CDR3 region is CASSRFGASGSYEQYF.

The V call is TRBV7-2, the J call TRBJ2-1. CDR1 and CDR2 (germline): SGHTA, FQGNSA. This CDR3 is built from 14 residues. The CDR3 spells CASSRGSSYNEQFF.

The V and J genes are TRBV19 and TRBJ2-3. CDR1 LNHDA and CDR2 SQIVND come from the germline V gene (reference sequence). This CDR3 region has 11 residues. This CDR3 reads CASSWADTQYF.

The CDR3 spells CASSQEFPGGAPMGSTDTQYF. The chain has TRBV4-3 and TRBJ2-3; checking the TCRdb D call of TRBD2 is not possible without DNA. The germline CDR1 and CDR2 sequences are LGHNA and YSLEER. This CDR3 is 21 amino acids long.

The V gene is TRBV11-3, the J gene TRBJ2-3; TCRdb proposes TRBD2, but this gene call is untestable without DNA. There are 15 residues in the CDR3. From germline, CDR1 is SGHNT and CDR2 YENEEA. The CDR3 region is CASSPGLAVTDTQYF.

This rearrangement joins TRBV12-3 or TRBV12-4 to TRBJ2-3. The CDR3 sequence is 14 residues long. This CDR3 reads CASSLGVFTDTQYF.

The V gene is TRBV7-8, the J gene TRBJ2-7; checking the TCRdb D call of TRBD2 is not possible without DNA. CDR1 SGHVS and CDR2 FQNEAQ come from the germline V gene. This CDR3 comprises 16 residues. This chain's CDR3 is CASSLVNMGLPYEQYF.

This chain uses TRBV2 with TRBJ2-3; without DNA, the TCRdb call of TRBD2 cannot be checked. CDR1 and CDR2 from the germline V gene are SNHLY and FYNNEI. The CDR3 sequence is 16 residues long. The CDR3 sequence is CASRTVQAVSTDTQYF.

This sequence joins TRBV19 and TRBJ2-1; TCRdb's assignment of TRBD2 cannot be checked, as there is no DNA. This CDR3 spans 15 amino acids. Germline V CDR1 and CDR2: LNHDA, SQIVND (reference sequence). CDR3 in amino acids: CASSMSSGNYNEQFF.

V gene TRBV7-9 combines with J gene TRBJ2-1; as DNA is missing, the TRBD2 call by TCRdb cannot be tested. The germline CDR1 and CDR2 sequences are SEHNR and FQNEAQ (reference sequence). The CDR3 is made up of 17 amino acids. CDR3: CASRPPRGLAGNNEQFF.

The rearrangement joins TRBV20-1 to TRBJ2-1; lacking DNA, the TRBD1 call made by TCRdb goes unchecked. This CDR3 contains 14 residues. Germline V gene sequence: CDR1 DFQATT, CDR2 SNEGSKA (reference sequence). The CDR3 reads CSAPGTGIVNEQFF.

The chain has TRBV7-3 and TRBJ2-2. CDR3 length: 12 residues. The germline gives CDR1 SGHTA, CDR2 FQGTGA. The CDR3: CASRRNTGELFF.

V is TRBV7-9 and J is TRBJ2-1; the D call from TCRdb, TRBD1, cannot be confirmed without DNA. Germline loops: CDR1 SEHNR, CDR2 FQNEAQ (reference sequence). The CDR3 spans 13 residues. The CDR3 sequence: CASSFMGDTEQFF.

This sequence joins TRBV5-1 and TRBJ2-2. The germline CDR1 and CDR2 sequences are SGHRS and YFSETQ. The CDR3 spans 13 residues. This chain's CDR3 is CASSLRETGELFF.

The chain has TRBV12-3 or TRBV12-4 and TRBJ1-4; the TRBD1 assignment by TCRdb is unverifiable without DNA. This CDR3 spans 15 amino acids. The CDR3 is CASSLEPGVRNKLFF.

The V gene is TRBV30, the J gene TRBJ1-2. CDR3 size: 13 residues. The germline V gene encodes CDR1 GTSNPN and CDR2 SVGIG (reference sequence). The CDR3 spells CALIGRGNYGYTF.

This chain uses TRBV20-1 with TRBJ2-1. The germline V gene encodes CDR1 DFQATT and CDR2 SNEGSKA (reference sequence). The CDR3 has 12 amino acids. CDR3 residues: CSARGLYNEQFF.

This chain links TRBV6-2 or TRBV6-3 with TRBJ2-1; TCRdb returns TRBD1, unconfirmable since there is no DNA. The V gene's germline CDR1 is MNHEY and CDR2 SVGEGT. The CDR3 covers 16 residues. CDR3 loop: CASSFSGTGNWDEQFF.

The rearrangement joins TRBV5-1 to TRBJ2-5; TCRdb's D gene call, TRBD1, goes unchecked for lack of DNA. Germline V gene data show CDR1 as SGHRS and CDR2 as YFSETQ. This CDR3 is 15 amino acids long. CDR3 in amino acids: CASSQKWGQQETQYF.

CDR3 amino acids: CASSFRVSKETQYF. The chain employs TRBV5-1 and TRBJ2-5; TCRdb proposes TRBD2, but this gene call is untestable without DNA. This CDR3 region has 14 residues. Germline V CDR1 and CDR2: SGHRS, YFSETQ.

The rearrangement links TRBV4-3 to TRBJ2-2; TCRdb's D gene call, TRBD2, goes unchecked for lack of DNA. There are 17 residues in the CDR3. CDR1 and CDR2 from the germline V gene are LGHNA and YSLEER. CDR3 sequence reads: CASSQRTGTSITGELFF.